The 10 T cell receptor beta chains below all came from one sample that was sequenced in a study of T cells in Graves' hyperthyroidism and ophthalmopathy. Using RNA transcripts as the source, TCR beta CDR3 regions were amplified. With the HTBI primer set, the TCR CDR3 went through a first round of RT-PCR. One entry per CDR3 protein results from TCRdb running MiXCR on the multiplex PCR reads. Here the sample spans some 300,000 distinct CDR3 sequences, roughly 19% being singletons. The source material was blood. The receptors here all came from a man between 50 and 59 years old with Graves' ophthalmopathy.

This clonotype was counted at least ten times. The chain links TRBV7-9 to TRBJ2-3; 8 bases align to TRBD2. This CDR3 has 16 amino acids. The V and J ends lost 1 base and 4 bases, in that order; junction bases with no gene match: 7. Germline CDR1 is SEHNR and CDR2 is FQNEAQ (reference sequence). CDR3 DNA: TGTGCCAGCAGCTTAGGACCGGGAGGGCCCTCAGATACGCAGTATTTT. Encoded protein: CASSLGPGGPSDTQYF.

J is TRBJ2-2 and V is TRBV6-1, with 9 bases that match TRBD1. Germline V gene lookup returns CDR1 MNHNS and CDR2 SASEGT. V dropped 6 bases and J dropped 6; count of bases not matched to a gene: 5. The CDR3 is 14 amino acids. CDR3 DNA: TGTGCCAGCAGGGGACAGGGAAACGCCGGGGAGCTGTTTTTT. Protein sequence: CASRGQGNAGELFF.

The table lists this clonotype with a few counts. The gene calls are TRBV28 and TRBJ2-2; no definite D call. Trimming shortened V by 3 bases and J by 7 bases, and 15 bases separated the two germline ends. Germline values: CDR1 MDHEN, CDR2 SYDVKM. The CDR3 has 15 amino acids. CDR3 residues: CASSFTPSSSGELFF. The CDR3 region has the DNA TGTGCCAGCAGTTTCACCCCCAGTAGCAGCGGGGAGCTGTTTTTT.

The V call is TRBV13, the J call TRBJ2-7, with 7 bases matching TRBD1. V dropped 6 bases and J dropped 5; count of bases not matched to a gene: 7. Germline CDR1 reads PRHDT; CDR2 reads FYEKMQ (reference sequence). CDR3 length: 13 residues. CDR3 protein: CASSHRGFNEQYF. The CDR3 DNA reads as TGTGCCAGCAGTCACAGGGGTTTCAACGAGCAGTACTTC.

This clonotype showed up just a few times. The CDR3: CASSGGGTGGRNEQFF. The CDR3 DNA follows: TGTGCCAGTAGTGGGGGGGGGACAGGGGGCCGCAATGAGCAGTTCTTC. The chain couples TRBV19 to TRBJ2-1; 12 bases are a match to TRBD1. The CDR3 totals 16 residues. After removal of 5 bases from V and 6 bases from J, the junction contained 8 bases not matched to a gene. Per germline, CDR1 LNHDA and CDR2 SQIVND (reference sequence).

This clonotype was counted at least ten times. The chain couples TRBV24-1 to TRBJ2-2; tentatively, D is TRBD2 (5 bases). Trimming took 9 bases from V and 1 from J, leaving 8 bases between them. CDR1 is KGHDR, CDR2 SFDVKD, per germline. The CDR3 spans 13 residues. The CDR3 bases are TGTGCCACCCACAGCGGGAACACCGGGGAGCTGTTTTTT. This codes for CATHSGNTGELFF.

The V and J genes are TRBV3-1 and TRBJ1-2; D is uncertain. CDR3 length equals 17 residues. Deletions cut 0 bases from V and 4 bases from J, with 18 bases between. Germline V gives CDR1 LGHDT, CDR2 YNNKEL (reference sequence). In nucleotides, the CDR3 is TGTGCCAGCAGCCAAGATCCCCCCGGGATAGTACTCTATGGCTACACCTTC. Its protein is CASSQDPPGIVLYGYTF. The whole variable domain, remainder taken from reference TRBV3-1 and TRBJ1-2, is DTAVSQTPKYLVTQMGNDKSIKCEQNLGHDTMYWYKQDSKKFLKIMFSYNNKELIINETVPNRFSPKSPDKAHLNLHINSLELGDSAVYFCASSQDPPGIVLYGYTFGSGTRLTVV.

This clonotype was seen more than once but under ten times. This chain uses TRBV20-1 with TRBJ1-3; D remains unclear. This CDR3 has 13 amino acids. With 3 bases removed from V and 3 bases from J, the gap between germline ends came to 9 bases. Germline V CDR1 and CDR2: DFQATT, SNEGSKA (reference sequence). CDR3 coding DNA: TGCAGTGCTAGTGGACCGGGTGGAAACACCATATATTTT. Amino acids: CSASGPGGNTIYF.

This clonotype came up a few times. The chain uses TRBV7-3 and TRBJ2-7; D is undetermined. Germline V gene data show CDR1 as SGHTA and CDR2 as FQGTGA. This CDR3 has 15 residues. V was shortened by 4 bases and J by 2 bases, with 15 bases between the two germline ends. CDR3 loop: CASSSGPGPTYEQYF. CDR3 nucleotide sequence: TGTGCCAGCAGCTCTGGCCCCGGACCCACCTACGAGCAGTACTTC.

The CDR3 region has the DNA TGTGCCAGCAGCGCCCCAGGGACCTACGAGCAGTACTTC. This translates into CASSAPGTYEQYF. The chain uses TRBV6-1 and TRBJ2-7; maybe TRBD1 (5 bases). Between the trimmed V and J ends, which lost 6 bases and 2 bases, there was a span of 11 bases. Germline values: CDR1 MNHNS, CDR2 SASEGT. This CDR3 comprises 13 residues.